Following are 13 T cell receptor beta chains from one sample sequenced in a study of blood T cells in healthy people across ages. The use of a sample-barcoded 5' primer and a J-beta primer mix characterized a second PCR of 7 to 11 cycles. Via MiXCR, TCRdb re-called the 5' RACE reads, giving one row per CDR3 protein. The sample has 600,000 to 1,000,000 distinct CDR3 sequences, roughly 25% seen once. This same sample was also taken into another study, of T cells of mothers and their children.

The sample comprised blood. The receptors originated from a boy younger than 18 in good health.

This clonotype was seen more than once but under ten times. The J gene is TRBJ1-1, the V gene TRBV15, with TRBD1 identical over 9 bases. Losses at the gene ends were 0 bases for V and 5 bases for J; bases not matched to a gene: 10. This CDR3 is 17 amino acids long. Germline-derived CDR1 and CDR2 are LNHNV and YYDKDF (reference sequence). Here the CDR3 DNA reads TGTGCCACCAGCAGAGATCATTATGCAGGGACAGGGACTGAAGCTTTCTTT. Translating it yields CATSRDHYAGTGTEAFF.

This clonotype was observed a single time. The CDR3 loop reads CASSLAGVAYNSPLHF. DNA of the CDR3: TGTGCCAGCAGTCTGGCGGGGGTCGCCTATAATTCACCCCTCCACTTT. This rearrangement joins TRBV27 to TRBJ1-6, with D possibly matching TRBD1 (5 bases). The germline gives CDR1 MNHEY, CDR2 SMNVEV (reference sequence). The CDR3 runs to 16 residues. Trimming took off 5 bases at V and 2 bases at J, with 13 bases between the two ends.

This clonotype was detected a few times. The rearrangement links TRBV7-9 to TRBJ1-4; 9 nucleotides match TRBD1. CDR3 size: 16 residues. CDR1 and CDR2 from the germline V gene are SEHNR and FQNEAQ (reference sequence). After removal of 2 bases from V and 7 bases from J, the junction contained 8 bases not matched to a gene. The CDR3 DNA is TGTGCCAGCAGCTTACTTGTCCCGACAGGGGGTGAAAAACTGTTTTTT. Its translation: CASSLLVPTGGEKLFF. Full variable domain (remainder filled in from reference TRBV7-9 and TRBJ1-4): DTGVSQNPRHKITKRGQNVTFRCDPISEHNRLYWYRQTLGQGPEFLTYFQNEAQLEKSRLLSDRFSAERPKGSFSTLEIQRTEQGDSAMYLCASSLLVPTGGEKLFFGSGTQLSVL.

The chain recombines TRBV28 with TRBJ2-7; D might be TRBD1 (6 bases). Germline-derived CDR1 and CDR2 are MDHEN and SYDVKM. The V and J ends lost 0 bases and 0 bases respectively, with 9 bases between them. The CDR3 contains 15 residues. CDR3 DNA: TGTGCCAGCAGTTTATGGACAGGAGACTCCTACGAGCAGTACTTC. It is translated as CASSLWTGDSYEQYF.

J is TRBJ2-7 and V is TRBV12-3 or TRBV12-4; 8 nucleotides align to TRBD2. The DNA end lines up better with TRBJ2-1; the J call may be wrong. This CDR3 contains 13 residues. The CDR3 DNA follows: TGTGCCAGCAGCGGGGGGGTAGACAATGAGCAGTTCTTC. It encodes CASSGGVDNEQFF.

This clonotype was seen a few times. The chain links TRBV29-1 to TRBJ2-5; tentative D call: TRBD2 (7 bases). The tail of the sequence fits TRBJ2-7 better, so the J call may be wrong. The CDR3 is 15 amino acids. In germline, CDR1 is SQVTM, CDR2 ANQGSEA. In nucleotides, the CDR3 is TGCAACGTGGAAGGTGAGGGAGGGGGCTCCTACGAGCAGTACTTC. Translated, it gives CNVEGEGGGSYEQYF.

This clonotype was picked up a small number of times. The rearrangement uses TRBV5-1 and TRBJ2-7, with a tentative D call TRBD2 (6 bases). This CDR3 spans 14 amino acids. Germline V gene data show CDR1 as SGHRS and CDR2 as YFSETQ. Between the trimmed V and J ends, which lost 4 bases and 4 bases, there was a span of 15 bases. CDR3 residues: CASSAREREYEQYF. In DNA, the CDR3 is TGCGCCAGCAGCGCCCGGGAGAGGGAATACGAGCAGTACTTC.

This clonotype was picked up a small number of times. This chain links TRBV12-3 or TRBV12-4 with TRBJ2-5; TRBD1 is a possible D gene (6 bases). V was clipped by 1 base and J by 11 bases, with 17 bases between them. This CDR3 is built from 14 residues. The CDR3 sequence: CASSLGPSPGEQYF. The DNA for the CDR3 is TGTGCCAGCAGTTTAGGACCCAGCCCAGGGGAGCAGTACTTC.

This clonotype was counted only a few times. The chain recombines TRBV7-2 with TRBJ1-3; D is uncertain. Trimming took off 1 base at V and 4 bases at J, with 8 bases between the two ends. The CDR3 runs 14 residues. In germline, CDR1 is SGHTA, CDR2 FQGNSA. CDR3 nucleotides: TGTGCCAGCAGCTTAGACCCACGGGGAAACACCATATATTTT. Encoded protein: CASSLDPRGNTIYF.

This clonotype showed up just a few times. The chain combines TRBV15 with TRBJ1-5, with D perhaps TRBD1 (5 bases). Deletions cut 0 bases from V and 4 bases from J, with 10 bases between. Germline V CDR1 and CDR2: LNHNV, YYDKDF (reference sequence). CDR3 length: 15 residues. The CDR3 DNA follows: TGTGCCACCAGCAGAGATGGTCGGGGGAATCAGCCCCAGCATTTT. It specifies CATSRDGRGNQPQHF.

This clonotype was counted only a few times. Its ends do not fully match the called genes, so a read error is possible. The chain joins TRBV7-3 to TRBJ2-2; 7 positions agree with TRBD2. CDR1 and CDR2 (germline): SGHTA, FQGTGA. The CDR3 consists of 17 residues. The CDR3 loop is CASSLTSSGVNAGELFF. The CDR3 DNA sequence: TGTGCCAGCAGCTTAACGTCAAGCGGGGTGAACGCCGGGGAGCTGTTTTTT.

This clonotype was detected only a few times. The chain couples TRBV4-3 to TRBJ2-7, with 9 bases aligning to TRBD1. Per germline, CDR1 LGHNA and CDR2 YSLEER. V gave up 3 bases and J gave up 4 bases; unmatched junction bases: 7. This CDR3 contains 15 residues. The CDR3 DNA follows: TGCGCCAGCAGCCAGGATACAGGGGGCGGGTACGAGCAGTACTTC. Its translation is CASSQDTGGGYEQYF.

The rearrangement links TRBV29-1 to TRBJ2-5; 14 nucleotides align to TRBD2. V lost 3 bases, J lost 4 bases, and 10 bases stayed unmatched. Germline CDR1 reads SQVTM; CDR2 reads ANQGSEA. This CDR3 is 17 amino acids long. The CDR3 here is CSVEPGLAGVGPETQYF. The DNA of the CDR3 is TGCAGCGTTGAGCCGGGACTAGCGGGAGTCGGTCCAGAGACCCAGTACTTC.